This TCR beta chain was retrieved from a study of CD8+CD57+ T cells in acquired aplastic anemia. According to the study, genomic DNA was the template for TCR beta VDJ and CDR3 profiling. One entry per CDR3 protein, called by TCRdb with MiXCR from the reads. The table shows around 430,000 distinct CDR3 sequences, with 25% to 40% occurring only once. V was shortened by 8 bases and J by 6 bases, with 17 bases between the two germline ends. Germline V lookup: CDR1 SNHLY, CDR2 FYNNEI. The CDR3 is 14 residues long. All sequencing subjects had displayed CD8+CD57+ cell expansion on flow cytometry. The enrolled patients all had severe acquired aplastic anemia.

This receptor was identified in a human donor with aplastic anemia. The chain employs TRBV2 and TRBJ1-5; the D gene is possibly TRBD1 (6 bases). The specimen was sorted CD4+, CD8+, or CD8+CD57+ T cells (not recorded which) from PBMCs. CDR3 coding DNA: TGTGCCAGCGGGTCAACAGGGATCAGTCAGCCCCAGCATTTT. Translating it yields CASGSTGISQPQHF. Full variable domain (missing parts from reference TRBV2 and TRBJ1-5): EPEVTQTPSHQVTQMGQEVILRCVPISNHLYFYWYRQILGQKVEFLVSFYNNEISEKSEIFDDQFSVERPDGSNFTLKIRSTKLEDSAMYFCASGSTGISQPQHFGDGTRLSIL.